This passage covers 24 T cell receptor beta chains from one sample sequenced in a study of read filtering for tumor transcriptome and immune sequencing. Molecular barcoded adaptors covering alpha/delta and beta/gamma chains were used on roughly 370 ng RNA. A single record per CDR3 protein comes from TCRdb applying MiXCR to the reads. Of 100,000 to 150,000 distinct CDR3 sequences listed, over 10% are singletons. The specimen was a population of CD138-negative cells sorted from bone marrow. These receptor sequences come from a donor aged 40 or older with multiple myeloma.

There are many counts of this clonotype. The CDR3 is CASSPGTGYWETQYF. The CDR3 nucleotides are TGTGCCAGCAGCCCGGGGACAGGGTACTGGGAGACCCAGTACTTC. The J gene is TRBJ2-5, the V gene TRBV27, with 9 bases matching TRBD1. The junction had 10 bases not matched to a gene; V was cut back by 6 bases and J by 5 bases. The CDR3 sequence is 15 residues long. Per the germline V gene, CDR1 is MNHEY and CDR2 is SMNVEV (reference sequence).

This clonotype was recorded many times. CDR3 in DNA: TGTGCCAGCAGCTTAGCGCCGGGGACGCAGTATTTT. Translation: CASSLAPGTQYF. The chain carries TRBV7-9 and TRBJ2-3, with a tentative D call TRBD2 (5 bases). The CDR3 loop spans 12 amino acids. Germline values: CDR1 SEHNR, CDR2 FQNEAQ (reference sequence). V lost 0 bases to trimming and J lost 9 bases, with 7 bases between them.

The sample holds many counts of this clonotype. This chain links TRBV5-1 with TRBJ2-7; no clear D. Germline V gives CDR1 SGHRS, CDR2 YFSETQ. The CDR3 spans 14 residues. V lost 0 bases and J lost 6, with 13 bases in between. CDR3 bases: TGCGCCAGCAGCTTGGATCTGGAGATCAGCGAGCAGTACTTC. Amino acids: CASSLDLEISEQYF.

This clonotype has just a few counts. It may be a read error: a sequence one base away is much more abundant. The V and J genes are TRBV4-2 and TRBJ2-1; D uncertain. CDR1 and CDR2 from the germline V gene are LGHNA and YNFKEQ. CDR3 length: 12 amino acids. CDR3 DNA sequence: TGTGCCAGCAGCCAAGCGTACAATGTGCAGTTCTTC. It translates to CASSQAYNVQFF.

This clonotype was detected many times. CDR3 DNA: TGTGCCATCAAGGACAGGGACAATGAGCAGTTCTTC. Translated, it gives CAIKDRDNEQFF. The gene calls are TRBV10-3 and TRBJ2-1; 8 bases fit TRBD1. Per the germline V gene, CDR1 is ENHRY and CDR2 is SYGVKD. This CDR3 region has 12 residues. V was clipped by 7 bases and J by 5 bases; unmatched bases: 1.

This clonotype was observed many times. The CDR3 DNA is TGTGCCAGCAGCTTAGGGCTAGGGCCCGGGGAGCTGTTTTTT. Encoded protein: CASSLGLGPGELFF. The chain employs TRBV7-2 and TRBJ2-2; D call uncertain. V was shortened by 1 base and J by 6 bases, with 9 bases between the two germline ends. Germline CDR1 reads SGHTA; CDR2 reads FQGNSA. This CDR3 spans 14 amino acids.

This clonotype occurred many times. The chain employs TRBV5-1 and TRBJ2-1; D is ambiguous. V was shortened by 0 bases and J by 2 bases, with 6 bases between the two germline ends. Germline V gene lookup returns CDR1 SGHRS and CDR2 YFSETQ. The CDR3 totals 14 residues. CDR3 amino acids: CASSLDPAYNEQFF. The CDR3 DNA sequence: TGCGCCAGCAGCTTGGACCCAGCCTACAATGAGCAGTTCTTC.

In its sample, this clonotype was seen many times. The chain links TRBV5-6 to TRBJ2-3, with D perhaps matching TRBD2 (6 bases). V was trimmed by 0 bases and J by 7 bases, leaving 18 bases between them. Germline CDR1 and CDR2: SGHDT and YYEEEE. The CDR3 loop spans 16 amino acids. This chain's CDR3 is CASSLGGSGGLNTQYF. DNA for the CDR3: TGTGCCAGCAGCTTGGGGGGTAGCGGCGGCTTGAATACGCAGTATTTT. Variable domain in full (rest from reference TRBV5-6 and TRBJ2-3): DAGVTQSPTHLIKTRGQQVTLRCSPKSGHDTVSWYQQALGQGPQFIFQYYEEEERQRGNFPDRFSGHQFPNYSSELNVNALLLGDSALYLCASSLGGSGGLNTQYFGPGTRLTVL.

The table lists this clonotype with many counts. This rearrangement joins TRBV7-2 to TRBJ2-1; D gene ambiguous. V was shortened by 5 bases and J by 0 bases, with 5 bases between the two germline ends. This CDR3 has 13 amino acids. Germline CDR1 is SGHTA and CDR2 is FQGNSA. The chain's CDR3 is CASSPLSYNEQFF. The CDR3 DNA is TGTGCCAGCAGCCCTCTCTCCTACAATGAGCAGTTCTTC.

Of note for this clonotype: This could be a read error, since a much larger clone is one nucleotide away. This rearrangement joins TRBV9 to TRBJ2-2; 10 nucleotides line up with TRBD1. CDR1 and CDR2 (germline): SGDLS, YYNGEE. This CDR3 spans 16 amino acids. The CDR3 nucleotides are TGTGCCAACAGCCGACAGGGGGCAACGGGCACCGGGGAGCTGTTTTTT. Protein product: CANSRQGATGTGELFF.

There are a few counts of this clonotype. This chain uses TRBV6-2 or TRBV6-3 with TRBJ1-3; D ambiguous. This CDR3 contains 12 residues. V was clipped by 8 bases and J by 0 bases, with 5 bases between them. Germline V CDR1 and CDR2: MNHEY, SVGEGT. The CDR3 sequence is CASGSSGNTIYF. The CDR3 coding sequence is TGTGCCAGCGGGAGCTCTGGAAACACCATATATTTT.

This clonotype came up many times. V gene TRBV5-1 combines with J gene TRBJ1-5, with 7 bases matching TRBD1. The germline gives CDR1 SGHRS, CDR2 YFSETQ. Trimming removed 4 bases from V and 6 bases from J; junction bases left unmatched: 10. The CDR3 is 15 amino acids. The CDR3 region has the DNA TGCGCCAGCAGCCAGACAGGGCTTGGTACTCAGCCCCAGCATTTT. This sequence encodes CASSQTGLGTQPQHF.

About this clonotype itself: Being one base from a much bigger clone, this may be a read error. Since no conserved phenylalanine or tryptophan closes the CDR3, a read error is the likely cause. The V gene is TRBV4-1, the J gene TRBJ2-1; D might be TRBD1 or TRBD2, each matching 5 bases. Per the germline V gene, CDR1 is MGHRA and CDR2 is YSYEKL. Trimming cost V 0 bases and J 8 bases, with 17 bases left between them. This CDR3 is built from 16 residues. The CDR3 DNA is TGCGCCAGCAGCCAAGATGTGGGCAGGGCGGGTGATGAGCAGTTCCTC. Protein: CASSQDVGRAGDEQFL.

This clonotype was detected many times. V and J are TRBV5-1 and TRBJ1-2; unclear D gene. V was cut by 4 bases and J by 1 base, with 11 bases left in between. CDR3 length: 14 residues. CDR1 is SGHRS and CDR2 is YFSETQ in the germline V gene. The CDR3 protein is CASSPPTDNYGYTF. The DNA for the CDR3 is TGCGCCAGCAGCCCACCGACGGATAACTATGGCTACACCTTC.

This clonotype has ten or more counts. V is TRBV28 and J is TRBJ2-1; no definite D call. This CDR3 contains 12 residues. V was shortened by 2 bases and J by 2 bases, with 1 base between the two germline ends. Germline assignment: CDR1 MDHEN and CDR2 SYDVKM. The CDR3 DNA reads as TGTGCCAGCAGTTTACCCTACAATGAGCAGTTCTTC. Protein: CASSLPYNEQFF.

This clonotype was observed at least ten times. This chain links TRBV6-2 or TRBV6-3 with TRBJ2-3; TRBD2 matches at 13 bases. CDR1 and CDR2 from the germline V gene are MNHEY and SVGEGT. V gave up 2 bases and J gave up 5 bases; unmatched junction bases: 7. This CDR3 is built from 17 residues. CDR3 in amino acids: CASSYRTSGRVEDTQYF. CDR3 nucleotide sequence: TGTGCCAGCAGTTACAGGACTAGCGGGAGAGTTGAAGATACGCAGTATTTT.

This clonotype was detected ten times or more. The gene calls are TRBV19 and TRBJ2-7, with no clear D. Germline CDR1 LNHDA, CDR2 SQIVND (reference sequence). The CDR3 extends over 14 amino acids. V was clipped by 6 bases and J by 2 bases, with 14 bases between them. The CDR3 is CASSSTFQAYEQYF. The CDR3 coding sequence is TGTGCCAGTAGCTCTACGTTCCAGGCCTACGAGCAGTACTTC.

This clonotype was seen repeatedly, ten times or more. The genes are TRBV4-1 and TRBJ2-3, with a possible D match to TRBD1 (6 bases). The ends were cut back, 1 base at V and 3 bases at J, with 11 bases in the middle. Germline-derived CDR1 and CDR2 are MGHRA and YSYEKL. The CDR3 is made up of 15 amino acids. The CDR3 nucleotides are TGCGCCAGCAGCCAAGTGCAGGGGCTAACAGATACGCAGTATTTT. It translates to CASSQVQGLTDTQYF.

The sample holds a few counts of this clonotype. A much larger clone sits a single nucleotide away, making a read error possible. The chain employs TRBV19 and TRBJ2-1; TRBD1 aligns across 7 bases. Germline values: CDR1 LNHDA, CDR2 SQIVND (reference sequence). The CDR3 is 15 amino acids. This CDR3 is CASSEYRGSYNGQFF. Here the CDR3 DNA reads TGTGCCAGTAGTGAATACAGGGGATCCTACAATGGGCAGTTCTTC.

The count of this clonotype is one. The V gene is TRBV25-1, the J gene TRBJ1-1, with D maybe TRBD1 (5 bases). The V gene lost 2 bases and the J gene lost 9 bases, with 16 bases spanning the gap. Germline values: CDR1 MGHDK, CDR2 SYGVNS. The CDR3 consists of 14 residues. The CDR3 DNA is TGTGCCAGCAGTGAACACGGGGGGAAGGGTAAAGCTTTCTTT. Translation: CASSEHGGKGKAFF.

Worth noting for this clonotype: Given a much more abundant clone one base away, this may be a read error. The CDR3 protein is CSTSRLDEAFF. Written as DNA, the CDR3 is TGCAGCACAAGCCGTCTCGACGAAGCTTTCTTT. The chain has TRBV29-1 and TRBJ1-1; D not resolved. This CDR3 contains 11 residues. Germline loops: CDR1 SQVTM, CDR2 ANQGSEA. V gave up 8 bases and J gave up 8 bases, with 15 bases separating them.

Ten or more counts support this clonotype. This chain links TRBV29-1 with TRBJ2-7, with 11 bases fitting TRBD2. Looked up from germline, CDR1 is SQVTM and CDR2 is ANQGSEA. J lost 1 base, V lost 7 bases, and 3 bases had no gene match. This CDR3 has 13 residues. CDR3 in DNA: TGCAGCGCCGGGACTAGCGGTTCCTACGAGCAGTACTTC. It codes for CSAGTSGSYEQYF.

At least ten counts were recorded for this clonotype. The chain joins TRBV28 to TRBJ2-5, with D perhaps TRBD1 (6 bases). The CDR3 has 14 amino acids. Germline lookup yields CDR1 MDHEN and CDR2 SYDVKM. Trimming shortened V by 3 bases and J by 0 bases, and 8 bases separated the two germline ends. CDR3 sequence reads: CASSLTGDQETQYF. The CDR3 DNA follows: TGTGCCAGCAGTTTGACAGGCGACCAAGAGACCCAGTACTTC.

This clonotype has ten or more counts. The chain carries TRBV6-5 and TRBJ2-7; D may correspond to TRBD1 or TRBD2 (5 bases each). This CDR3 region has 13 residues. V lost 8 bases, J lost 4 bases, and 15 bases lay in between. The germline V gene has CDR1 MNHEY and CDR2 SVGAGI. The chain's CDR3 is CASSIRDAYEQYF. CDR3 DNA: TGTGCCAGCTCTATCAGGGACGCATACGAGCAGTACTTC.